One and the same sample provided the 18 T cell receptor beta chains below, sequenced in a study of T cell responses to AZD1222 COVID-19 vaccine listed by TCRdb under 2021. The intended sense of this specimen's time point label: about 28 days (+/-7) after the second vaccine dose. The treatment or condition tag for this specimen amounts to: meningococcal conjugate vaccine given as trial control. Receptors were amplified or captured by the immunoSEQ multiplex PCR assay. Sourced from immuneACCESS, this table was stored by TCRdb with only in-frame sequences that have V and J called. A share of the clones is absent; for the studies checked, an unresolved V gene accounts for under half, and the remainder has no known explanation. Counted in this sample were 150,000 to 200,000 clones; over 80% of them appeared once. The biggest ten clones account for 3.5% to 5.5% of the sample. The sample consisted of peripheral blood, taken 28 days after the second dose of the MenACWY control vaccine. The receptors originated from an adult who received the MenACWY meningococcal vaccine as a control.

This clone appeared a single time. The chain couples TRBV5-6 to TRBJ2-2; no reliable D call. V lost 2 bases to trimming and J lost 4 bases, with 6 bases between them. The CDR3 runs to 13 residues. Looked up from germline, CDR1 is SGHDT and CDR2 is YYEEEE. The CDR3 DNA reads as TGTGCCAGCAGCTTAAGATTCACCGGGGAGCTGTTTTTT. This encodes CASSLRFTGELFF.

The rearrangement links TRBV7-9 to TRBJ1-1; D is unclear. Germline V lookup: CDR1 SEHNR, CDR2 FQNEAQ (reference sequence). The length of the CDR3 is 13 residues. V dropped 5 bases and J dropped 1 base, with 8 bases sitting between them. DNA of the CDR3: TGTGCCAGCAGCATATGGGAGAACACTGAAGCTTTCTTT. As protein: CASSIWENTEAFF.

V gene TRBV27 combines with J gene TRBJ1-6; 9 nucleotides agree with TRBD1. The V and J ends lost 6 bases and 14 bases, in that order; junction bases with no gene match: 14. There are 15 residues in the CDR3. The germline V gene encodes CDR1 MNHEY and CDR2 SMNVEV (reference sequence). The CDR3 coding sequence is TGTGCCAGCAGCTGGGGGGGGACAGGGCGTAGGACCCTCCACTTT. Amino acid sequence: CASSWGGTGRRTLHF.

V is TRBV7-9 and J is TRBJ1-2; D unclear. The germline V and J ends were trimmed by 8 bases and 8 bases, with 15 bases remaining between them. CDR3 length: 12 amino acids. The germline V gene encodes CDR1 SEHNR and CDR2 FQNEAQ (reference sequence). The CDR3 region has the DNA TGTGCCAGCGTTGGTGCCCGGGAAGGCTACACCTTC. Amino acids: CASVGAREGYTF. The whole variable domain, remainder taken from reference TRBV7-9 and TRBJ1-2, is DTGVSQNPRHKITKRGQNVTFRCDPISEHNRLYWYRQTLGQGPEFLTYFQNEAQLEKSRLLSDRFSAERPKGSFSTLEIQRTEQGDSAMYLCASVGAREGYTFGSGTRLTVV.

The chain recombines TRBV2 with TRBJ1-2; D possibly corresponds to TRBD1 (5 bases). The CDR3 runs to 17 residues. V was trimmed by 2 bases and J by 1 base, leaving 17 bases between them. Germline-derived CDR1 and CDR2 are SNHLY and FYNNEI. The CDR3 nucleotides are TGTGCCAGCAGTGAATTCCAACTCGTGACAGATAACTATGGCTACACCTTC. It translates to CASSEFQLVTDNYGYTF.

The chain joins TRBV5-4 to TRBJ2-3, with 7 bases lining up with TRBD2. Germline lookup yields CDR1 SGHNT and CDR2 YYREEE (reference sequence). There are 14 residues in the CDR3. Trimming took 3 bases from V and 0 from J; bases not matched to a gene: 1. CDR3 DNA sequence: TGTGCCAGCAGCTCGGGAGGAAGCACAGATACGCAGTATTTT. Translation gives CASSSGGSTDTQYF. Using reference TRBV5-4 and TRBJ2-3 for the parts outside the CDR3, the full variable domain is ETGVTQSPTHLIKTRGQQVTLRCSSQSGHNTVSWYQQALGQGPQFIFQYYREEENGRGNFPPRFSGLQFPNYSSELNVNALELDDSALYLCASSSGGSTDTQYFGPGTRLTVL.

The V and J genes are TRBV28 and TRBJ1-1; 8 positions match TRBD1. The CDR3 sequence is 17 residues long. Germline CDR1 MDHEN, CDR2 SYDVKM. Trimming removed 11 bases from V and 0 bases from J; junction bases left unmatched: 17. The CDR3 spells CASLYRTGPFMNTEAFF. The CDR3 bases are TGTGCCTCCTTGTACCGGACAGGGCCCTTTATGAACACTGAAGCTTTCTTT.

The chain recombines TRBV28 with TRBJ1-1, with D perhaps TRBD1 (5 bases). Trimming removed 10 bases from V and 1 base from J, with 10 bases in between. The CDR3 consists of 12 residues. CDR1 MDHEN and CDR2 SYDVKM come from the germline V gene. The chain's CDR3 is CAIGHSNTEAFF. CDR3 DNA sequence: TGTGCCATAGGACACTCGAACACTGAAGCTTTCTTT. Full variable domain (outside the CDR3, taken from reference TRBV28 and TRBJ1-1): DVKVTQSSRYLVKRTGEKVFLECVQDMDHENMFWYRQDPGLGLRLIYFSYDVKMKEKGDIPEGYSVSREKKERFSLILESASTNQTSMYLCAIGHSNTEAFFGQGTRLTVV.

This clone appeared a single time. The V call is TRBV4-2, the J call TRBJ2-1; a weak D match, TRBD2 (6 bases). V was clipped by 0 bases and J by 10 bases, with 10 bases between them. Germline V CDR1 and CDR2: LGHNA, YNFKEQ. The CDR3 consists of 13 residues. The chain's CDR3 is CASSQELLAEQFF. As DNA, the CDR3 is TGTGCCAGCAGCCAAGAGTTGCTAGCGGAGCAGTTCTTC.

This clone was recorded once. This chain uses TRBV30 with TRBJ1-5; 8 bases are shared with TRBD1. The CDR3 covers 16 residues. In germline, CDR1 is GTSNPN, CDR2 SVGIG (reference sequence). V lost 1 base, J lost 3 bases, and 8 bases stayed unmatched. This chain's CDR3 is CAWSAWTGTYNQPQHF. The CDR3 DNA reads TGTGCCTGGAGTGCTTGGACAGGGACTTACAATCAGCCCCAGCATTTT.

The chain employs TRBV2 and TRBJ2-2, with a weak D call TRBD1 (6 bases). The CDR3 length is 15 residues. CDR1 SNHLY and CDR2 FYNNEI come from the germline V gene. V was pared by 6 bases and J by 0 bases, with 11 bases between. CDR3 region: CASSVQGPNTGELFF. As DNA, the CDR3 is TGTGCCAGCAGCGTACAGGGACCGAACACCGGGGAGCTGTTTTTT.

The chain joins TRBV4-3 to TRBJ2-3, with D unclear. The CDR3 spans 15 residues. V was clipped by 0 bases and J by 2 bases, with 9 bases between them. Germline CDR1 LGHNA, CDR2 YSLEER. The CDR3 DNA sequence: TGCGCCAGCAGCCAAGATTTATCGACCACAGATACGCAGTATTTT. Protein product: CASSQDLSTTDTQYF.

The V call is TRBV6-2 or TRBV6-3, the J call TRBJ1-5; perhaps TRBD1 as D (6 bases). The length of the CDR3 is 17 residues. Trimming left V 5 bases short and J 1 base short, with 18 bases between. Germline CDR1 is MNHEY and CDR2 is SVGEGT. The CDR3 coding sequence is TGTGCCAGCAGTAGCTCCTCAGGGGTACGAAGCAATCAGCCCCAGCATTTT. Protein sequence: CASSSSSGVRSNQPQHF.

V is TRBV7-2 and J is TRBJ1-5, with D unresolved. Germline CDR1 and CDR2: SGHTA and FQGNSA. The V gene lost 5 bases and the J gene lost 5 bases, with 16 bases spanning the gap. This CDR3 contains 15 residues. CDR3 sequence (DNA): TGTGCCAGCAGCCCCTCACGCACGGGCGATCAGCCCCAGCATTTT. Translating it yields CASSPSRTGDQPQHF.

This rearrangement joins TRBV7-9 to TRBJ1-2; TRBD1 is a possible D gene (6 bases). The CDR3 spans 18 residues. Germline lookup yields CDR1 SEHNR and CDR2 FQNEAQ (reference sequence). V was clipped by 3 bases and J by 1 base, with 21 bases between them. The chain's CDR3 is CASSFSQADRTINYGYTF. CDR3 coding DNA: TGTGCCAGCAGCTTCTCCCAGGCCGACAGGACCATTAACTATGGCTACACCTTC.

The chain employs TRBV5-1 and TRBJ1-4; D uncertain. Trimming took 4 bases from V and 0 from J, leaving 7 bases between them. The CDR3 runs to 14 residues. CDR1 SGHRS and CDR2 YFSETQ come from the germline V gene. CDR3 region: CASSPVATNEKLFF. DNA for the CDR3: TGCGCCAGCAGCCCAGTTGCAACTAATGAAAAACTGTTTTTT.

This clone showed up just once. CDR3 region: CASSPLATGAGGYTF. CDR3 coding DNA: TGTGCCAGCAGCCCCCTCGCGACAGGGGCGGGCGGCTACACCTTC. This chain joins TRBV14 and TRBJ1-2; 8 positions match TRBD1. CDR1 SGHDN and CDR2 FVKESK come from the germline V gene. The CDR3 extends over 15 amino acids. J was trimmed by 8 bases and V by 4 bases; bases with no gene match: 12.

This chain joins TRBV12-3 or TRBV12-4 and TRBJ2-5; D call uncertain. V was trimmed by 5 bases and J by 2 bases, leaving 3 bases between them. CDR3 size: 11 residues. The CDR3 DNA is TGTGCCAGCAGTATACAAGAGACCCAGTACTTC. Amino acid sequence: CASSIQETQYF.